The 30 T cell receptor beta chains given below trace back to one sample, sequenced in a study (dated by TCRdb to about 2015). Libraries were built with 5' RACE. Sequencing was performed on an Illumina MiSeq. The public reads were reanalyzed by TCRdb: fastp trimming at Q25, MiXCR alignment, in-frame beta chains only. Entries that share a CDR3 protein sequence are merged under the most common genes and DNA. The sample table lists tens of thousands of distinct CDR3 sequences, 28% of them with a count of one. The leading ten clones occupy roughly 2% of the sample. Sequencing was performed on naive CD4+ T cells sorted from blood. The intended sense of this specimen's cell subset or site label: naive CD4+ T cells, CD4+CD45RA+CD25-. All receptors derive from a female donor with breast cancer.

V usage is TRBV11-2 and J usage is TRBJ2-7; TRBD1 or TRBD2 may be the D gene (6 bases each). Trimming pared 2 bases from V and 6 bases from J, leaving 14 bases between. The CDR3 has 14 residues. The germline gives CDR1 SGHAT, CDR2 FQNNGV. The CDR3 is CASSLKGGTSEQYF. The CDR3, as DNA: TGTGCCAGCAGCTTAAAGGGGGGAACAAGCGAGCAGTACTTC.

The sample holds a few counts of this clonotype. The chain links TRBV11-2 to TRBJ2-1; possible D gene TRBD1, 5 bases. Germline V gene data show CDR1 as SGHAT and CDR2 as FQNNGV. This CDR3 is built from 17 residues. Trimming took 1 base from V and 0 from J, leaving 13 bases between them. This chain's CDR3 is CASSLGGGASSYNEQFF. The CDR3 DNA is TGTGCCAGCAGCTTAGGGGGTGGGGCGAGCTCCTACAATGAGCAGTTCTTC.

The CDR3 is CSAAMRGAGEAFF. CDR3 DNA: TGCAGCGCTGCAATGAGGGGGGCGGGTGAAGCTTTCTTT. The chain uses TRBV29-1 and TRBJ1-1; TRBD1 might be the D (6 bases). V gave up 7 bases and J gave up 7 bases, with 19 bases separating them. Germline V lookup: CDR1 SQVTM, CDR2 ANQGSEA. The length of the CDR3 is 13 residues.

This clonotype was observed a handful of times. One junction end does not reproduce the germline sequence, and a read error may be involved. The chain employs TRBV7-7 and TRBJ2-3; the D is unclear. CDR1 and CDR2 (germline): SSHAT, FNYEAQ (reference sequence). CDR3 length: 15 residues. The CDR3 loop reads CASSLPPTFTDTQYF. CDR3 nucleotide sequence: TGTGCTAGCAGCCTACCCCCAACCTTCACAGATACGCAGTATTTT.

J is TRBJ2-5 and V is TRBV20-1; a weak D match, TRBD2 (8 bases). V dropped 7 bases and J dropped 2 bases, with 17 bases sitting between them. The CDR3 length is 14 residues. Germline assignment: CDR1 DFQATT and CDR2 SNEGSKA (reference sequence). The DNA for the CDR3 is TGCAGTGTTGATAGCGGGACAGCGCAAGAGACCCAGTACTTC. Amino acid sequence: CSVDSGTAQETQYF.

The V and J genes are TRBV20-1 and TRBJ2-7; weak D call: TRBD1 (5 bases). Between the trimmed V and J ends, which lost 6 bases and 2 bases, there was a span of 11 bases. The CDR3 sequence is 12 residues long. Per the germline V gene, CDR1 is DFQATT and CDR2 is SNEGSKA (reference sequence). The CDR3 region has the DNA TGCAGTGCGCGACAGAAGCCCTACGAGCAGTACTTC. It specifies CSARQKPYEQYF.

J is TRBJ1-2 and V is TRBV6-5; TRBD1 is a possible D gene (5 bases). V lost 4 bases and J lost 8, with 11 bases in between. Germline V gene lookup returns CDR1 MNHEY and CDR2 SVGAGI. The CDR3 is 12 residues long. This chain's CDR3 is CASSLSGRGYTF. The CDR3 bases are TGTGCCAGCAGTTTGTCAGGGAGGGGCTACACCTTC.

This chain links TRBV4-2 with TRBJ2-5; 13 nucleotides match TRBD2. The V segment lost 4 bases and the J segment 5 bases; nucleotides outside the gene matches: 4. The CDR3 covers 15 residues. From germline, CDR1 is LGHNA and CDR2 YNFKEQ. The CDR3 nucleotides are TGTGCCAGCAGCCCCGGACTAGCGGGAGACGAGACCCAGTACTTC. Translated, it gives CASSPGLAGDETQYF.

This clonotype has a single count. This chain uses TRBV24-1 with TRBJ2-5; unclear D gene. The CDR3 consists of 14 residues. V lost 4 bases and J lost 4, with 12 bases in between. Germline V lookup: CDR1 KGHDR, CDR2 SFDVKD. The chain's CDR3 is CATSDSRRVETQYF. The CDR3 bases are TGTGCCACCAGTGACTCGAGGAGAGTAGAGACCCAGTACTTC.

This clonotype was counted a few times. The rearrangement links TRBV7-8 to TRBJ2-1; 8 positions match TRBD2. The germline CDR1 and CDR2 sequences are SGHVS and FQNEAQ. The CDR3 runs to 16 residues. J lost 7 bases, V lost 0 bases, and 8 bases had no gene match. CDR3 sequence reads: CASSLAIRGGLNEQFF. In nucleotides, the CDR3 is TGTGCCAGCAGCTTAGCCATCCGGGGGGGTCTGAATGAGCAGTTCTTC.

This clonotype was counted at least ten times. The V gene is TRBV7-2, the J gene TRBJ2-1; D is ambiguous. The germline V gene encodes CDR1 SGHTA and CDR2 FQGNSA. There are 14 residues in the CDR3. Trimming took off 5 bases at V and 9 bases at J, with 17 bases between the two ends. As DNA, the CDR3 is TGTGCCAGCAGCCGCAACCTGGGCCCCGGTGAGCAGTTCTTC. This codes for CASSRNLGPGEQFF.

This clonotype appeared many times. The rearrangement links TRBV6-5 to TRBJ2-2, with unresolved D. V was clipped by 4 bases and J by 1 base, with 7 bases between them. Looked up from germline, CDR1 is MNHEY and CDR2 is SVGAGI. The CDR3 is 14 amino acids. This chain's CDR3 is CASSLTQNTGELFF. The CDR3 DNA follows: TGTGCCAGCAGTTTGACCCAGAACACCGGGGAGCTGTTTTTT.

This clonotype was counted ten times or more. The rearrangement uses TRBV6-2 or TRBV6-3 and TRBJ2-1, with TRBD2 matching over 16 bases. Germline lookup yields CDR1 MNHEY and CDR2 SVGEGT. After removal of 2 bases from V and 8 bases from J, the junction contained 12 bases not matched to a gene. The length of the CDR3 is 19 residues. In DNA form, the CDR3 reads TGTGCCAGCAGTTACGGGACTAGCGGGAGGGCCAGCAATTTCGATGAGCAGTTCTTC. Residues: CASSYGTSGRASNFDEQFF.

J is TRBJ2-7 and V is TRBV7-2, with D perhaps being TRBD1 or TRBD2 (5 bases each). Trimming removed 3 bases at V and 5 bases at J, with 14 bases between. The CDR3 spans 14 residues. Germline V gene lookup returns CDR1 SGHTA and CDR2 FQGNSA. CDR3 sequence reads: CASSLEWGFHEQYF. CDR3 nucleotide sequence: TGTGCCAGCAGCTTGGAGTGGGGGTTCCACGAGCAGTACTTC.

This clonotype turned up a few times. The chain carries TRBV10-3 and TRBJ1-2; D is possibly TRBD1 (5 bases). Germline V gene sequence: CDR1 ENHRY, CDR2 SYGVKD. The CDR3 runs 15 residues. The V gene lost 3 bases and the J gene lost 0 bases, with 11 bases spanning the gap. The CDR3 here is CAISEARVANYGYTF. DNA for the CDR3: TGTGCCATCAGTGAAGCCAGGGTAGCTAACTATGGCTACACCTTC.

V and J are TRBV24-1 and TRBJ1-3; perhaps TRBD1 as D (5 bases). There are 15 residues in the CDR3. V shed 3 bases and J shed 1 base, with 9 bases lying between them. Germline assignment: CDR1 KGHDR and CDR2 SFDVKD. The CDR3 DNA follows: TGTGCCACCAGTGATCCTAGGGGTTCTGGAAACACCATATATTTT. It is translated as CATSDPRGSGNTIYF.

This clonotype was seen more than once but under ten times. The CDR3 sequence: CASSSSEGSGSLWTGELFF. CDR3 sequence (DNA): TGCGCCAGCAGCAGCTCGGAGGGTAGCGGGAGTTTGTGGACCGGGGAGCTGTTTTTT. V gene TRBV5-1 combines with J gene TRBJ2-2; TRBD2 aligns across 9 bases. The CDR3 is 19 amino acids. J was trimmed by 5 bases and V by 4 bases; bases with no gene match: 18. From germline, CDR1 is SGHRS and CDR2 YFSETQ.

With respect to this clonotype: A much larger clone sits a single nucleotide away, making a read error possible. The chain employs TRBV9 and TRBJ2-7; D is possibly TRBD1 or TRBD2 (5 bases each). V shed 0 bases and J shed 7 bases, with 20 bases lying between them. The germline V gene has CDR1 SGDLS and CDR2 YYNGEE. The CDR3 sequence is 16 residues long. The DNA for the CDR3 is TGTGCCAGCAGCGTAGGAACGGGGCGATCAGACAATGAGCAGTACTTC. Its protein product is CASSVGTGRSDNEQYF.

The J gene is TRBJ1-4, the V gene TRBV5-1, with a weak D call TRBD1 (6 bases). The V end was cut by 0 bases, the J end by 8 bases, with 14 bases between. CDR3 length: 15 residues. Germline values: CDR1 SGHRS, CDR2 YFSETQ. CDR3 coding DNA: TGCGCCAGCAGCTTGGATGCCCTCACAGGGGAAAAACTGTTTTTT. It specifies CASSLDALTGEKLFF.

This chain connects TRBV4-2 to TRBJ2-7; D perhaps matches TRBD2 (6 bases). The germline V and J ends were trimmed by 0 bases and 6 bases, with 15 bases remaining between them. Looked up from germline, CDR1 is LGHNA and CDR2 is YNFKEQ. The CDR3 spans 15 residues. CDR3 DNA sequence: TGTGCCAGCAGCCAAGAGGCGGGAACCCTCCCCGAGCAGTACTTC. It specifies CASSQEAGTLPEQYF.

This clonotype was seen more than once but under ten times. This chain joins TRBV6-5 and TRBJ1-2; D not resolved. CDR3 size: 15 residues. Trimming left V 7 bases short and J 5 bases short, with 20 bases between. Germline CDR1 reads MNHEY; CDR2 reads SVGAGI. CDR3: CASTKDHGMTYGYTF. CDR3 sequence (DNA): TGTGCCAGCACCAAAGATCATGGAATGACATATGGCTACACCTTC.

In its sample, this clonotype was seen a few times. The CDR3 sequence is CASSLSGYEQYF. The CDR3 bases are TGTGCCAGCAGTTTATCCGGCTACGAGCAGTACTTC. The chain joins TRBV12-3 or TRBV12-4 to TRBJ2-7; D uncertain. V was clipped by 2 bases and J by 3 bases, with 5 bases between them. CDR3 length: 12 residues.

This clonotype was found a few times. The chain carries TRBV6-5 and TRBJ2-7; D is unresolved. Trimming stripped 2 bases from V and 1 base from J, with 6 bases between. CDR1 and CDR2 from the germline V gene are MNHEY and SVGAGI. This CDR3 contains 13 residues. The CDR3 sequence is CASSYTESYEQYF. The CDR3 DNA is TGTGCCAGCAGTTACACAGAGTCCTACGAGCAGTACTTC.

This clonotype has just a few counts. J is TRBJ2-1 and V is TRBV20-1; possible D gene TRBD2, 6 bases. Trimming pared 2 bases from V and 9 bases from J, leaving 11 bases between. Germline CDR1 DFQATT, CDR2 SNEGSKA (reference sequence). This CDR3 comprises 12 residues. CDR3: CSARMREAEQFF. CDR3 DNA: TGCAGTGCTAGAATGAGGGAGGCTGAGCAGTTCTTC.

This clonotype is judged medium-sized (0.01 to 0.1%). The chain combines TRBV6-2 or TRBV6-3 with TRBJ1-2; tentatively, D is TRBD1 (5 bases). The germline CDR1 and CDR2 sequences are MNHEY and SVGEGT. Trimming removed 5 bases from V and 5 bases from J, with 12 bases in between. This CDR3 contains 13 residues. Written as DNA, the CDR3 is TGTGCCAGCAGTCTCGACGGGGGATATGGCTACACCTTC. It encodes CASSLDGGYGYTF.

CDR3 nucleotide sequence: TGTGCCAGCAGCGTGGGACAGATAACGGAGGAGCAGTTCTTC. It translates to CASSVGQITEEQFF. The chain employs TRBV5-6 and TRBJ2-1; 7 bases map to TRBD1. The CDR3 is 14 residues long. In germline, CDR1 is SGHDT, CDR2 YYEEEE. Trimming at V came to 4 bases and at J to 10 bases, leaving 11 bases not matched to a gene. The variable domain in full, completed from reference TRBV5-6 and TRBJ2-1, reads DAGVTQSPTHLIKTRGQQVTLRCSPKSGHDTVSWYQQALGQGPQFIFQYYEEEERQRGNFPDRFSGHQFPNYSSELNVNALLLGDSALYLCASSVGQITEEQFFGPGTRLTVL.

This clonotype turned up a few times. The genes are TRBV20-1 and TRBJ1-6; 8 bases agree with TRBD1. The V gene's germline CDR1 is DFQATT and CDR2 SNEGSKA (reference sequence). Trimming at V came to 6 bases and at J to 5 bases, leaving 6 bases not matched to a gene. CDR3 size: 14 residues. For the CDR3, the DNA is TGCAGTGCAACCAGGGGGCGCGATAATTCACCCCTCCACTTT. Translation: CSATRGRDNSPLHF.

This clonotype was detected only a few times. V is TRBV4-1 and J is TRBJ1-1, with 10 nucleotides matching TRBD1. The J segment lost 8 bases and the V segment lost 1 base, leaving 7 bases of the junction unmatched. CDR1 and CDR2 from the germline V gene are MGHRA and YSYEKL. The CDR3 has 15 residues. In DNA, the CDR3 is TGCGCCAGCAGCCAAGGGGACAGGGGAACGAGAGAAGCTTTCTTT. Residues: CASSQGDRGTREAFF.

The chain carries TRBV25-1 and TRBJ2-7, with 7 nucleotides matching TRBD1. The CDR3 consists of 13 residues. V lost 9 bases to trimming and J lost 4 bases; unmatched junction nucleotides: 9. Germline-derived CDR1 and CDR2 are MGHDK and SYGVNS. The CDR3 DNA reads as TGTGCCAGTACCCCGGGACAGTCGTACGAGCAGTACTTC. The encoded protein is CASTPGQSYEQYF.

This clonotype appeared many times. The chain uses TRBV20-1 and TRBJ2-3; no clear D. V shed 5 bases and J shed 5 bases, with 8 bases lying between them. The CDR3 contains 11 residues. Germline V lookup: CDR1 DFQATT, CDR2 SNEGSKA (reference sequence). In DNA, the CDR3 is TGCAGTGCTGCTCAACTAGATACGCAGTATTTT. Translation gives CSAAQLDTQYF.